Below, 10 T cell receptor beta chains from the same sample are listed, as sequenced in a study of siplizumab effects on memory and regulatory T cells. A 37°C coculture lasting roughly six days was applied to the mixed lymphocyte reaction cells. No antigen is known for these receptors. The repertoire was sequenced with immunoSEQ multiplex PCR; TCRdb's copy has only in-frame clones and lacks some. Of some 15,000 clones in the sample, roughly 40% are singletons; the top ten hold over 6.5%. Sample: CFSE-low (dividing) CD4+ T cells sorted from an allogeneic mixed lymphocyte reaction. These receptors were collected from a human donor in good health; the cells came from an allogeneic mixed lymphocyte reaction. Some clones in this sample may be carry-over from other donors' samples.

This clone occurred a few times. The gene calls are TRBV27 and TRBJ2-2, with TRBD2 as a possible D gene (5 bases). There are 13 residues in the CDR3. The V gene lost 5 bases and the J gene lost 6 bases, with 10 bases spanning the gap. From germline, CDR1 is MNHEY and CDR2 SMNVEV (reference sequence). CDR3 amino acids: CASSRPGSGELFF. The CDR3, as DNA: TGTGCCAGCAGTCGGCCGGGGTCCGGGGAGCTGTTTTTT.

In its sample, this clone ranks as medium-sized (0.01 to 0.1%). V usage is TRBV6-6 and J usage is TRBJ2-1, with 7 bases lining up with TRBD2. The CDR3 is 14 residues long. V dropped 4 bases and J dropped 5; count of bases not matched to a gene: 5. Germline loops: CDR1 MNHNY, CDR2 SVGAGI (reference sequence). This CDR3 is CASSSPGLNNEQFF. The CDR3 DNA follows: TGTGCCAGCAGTTCTCCGGGACTAAACAATGAGCAGTTCTTC.

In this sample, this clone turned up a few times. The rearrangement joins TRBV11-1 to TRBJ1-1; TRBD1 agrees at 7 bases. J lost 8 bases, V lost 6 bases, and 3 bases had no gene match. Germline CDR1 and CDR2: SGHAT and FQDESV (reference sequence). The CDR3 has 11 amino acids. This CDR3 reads CASRGTVEAFF. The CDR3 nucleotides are TGTGCCAGCAGGGGGACAGTGGAAGCTTTCTTT.

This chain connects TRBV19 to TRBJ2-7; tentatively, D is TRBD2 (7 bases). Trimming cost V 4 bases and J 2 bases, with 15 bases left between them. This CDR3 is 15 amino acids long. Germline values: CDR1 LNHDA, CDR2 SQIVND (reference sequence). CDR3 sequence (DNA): TGTGCCAGTAGTACCGGGGGGCTAGCGGCCTACGAGCAGTACTTC. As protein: CASSTGGLAAYEQYF.

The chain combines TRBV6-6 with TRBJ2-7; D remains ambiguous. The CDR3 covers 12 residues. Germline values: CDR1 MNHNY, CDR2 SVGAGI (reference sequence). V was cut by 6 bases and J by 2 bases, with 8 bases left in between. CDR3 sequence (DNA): TGTGCCAGCAGCCCGCTACCCTACGAGCAGTACTTC. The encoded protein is CASSPLPYEQYF.

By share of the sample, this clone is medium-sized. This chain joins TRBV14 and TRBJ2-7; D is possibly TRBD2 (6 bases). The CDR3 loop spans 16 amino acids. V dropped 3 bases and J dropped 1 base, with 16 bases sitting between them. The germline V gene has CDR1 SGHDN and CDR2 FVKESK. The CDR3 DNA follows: TGTGCCAGCAGCCACAGGAGGGGTGCAGGATCCTACGAGCAGTACTTC. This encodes CASSHRRGAGSYEQYF.

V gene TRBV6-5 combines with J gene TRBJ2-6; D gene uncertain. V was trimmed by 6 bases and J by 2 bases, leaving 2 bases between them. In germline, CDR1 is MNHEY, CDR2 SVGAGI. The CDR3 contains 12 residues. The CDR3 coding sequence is TGTGCCAGCAGCCCTGGGGCCAACGTCCTGACTTTC. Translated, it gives CASSPGANVLTF.

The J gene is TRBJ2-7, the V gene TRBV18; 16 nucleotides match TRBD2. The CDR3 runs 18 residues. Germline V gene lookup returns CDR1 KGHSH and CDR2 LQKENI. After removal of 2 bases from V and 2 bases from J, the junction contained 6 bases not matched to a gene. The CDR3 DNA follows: TGTGCCAGCTCACCAACCGGGACTAGCGGGAGGGGGGCCTACGAGCAGTACTTC. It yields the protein CASSPTGTSGRGAYEQYF.

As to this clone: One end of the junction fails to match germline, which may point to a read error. The DNA for the CDR3 is TGTGCCAGCAGCCAAGAGGGAGGTATGGGGCGGACTCTGGTATTT. Translation gives CASSQEGGMGRTLVF. The chain uses TRBV5-8 and TRBJ2-3, with D possibly matching TRBD2 (6 bases). Germline assignment: CDR1 SGHTS and CDR2 YDEGEE. The CDR3 length is 15 residues.

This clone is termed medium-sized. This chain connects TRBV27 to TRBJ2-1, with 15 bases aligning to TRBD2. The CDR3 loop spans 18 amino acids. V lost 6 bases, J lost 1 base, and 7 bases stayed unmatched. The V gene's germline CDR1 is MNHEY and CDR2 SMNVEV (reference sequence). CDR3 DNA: TGTGCCAGCAGACGAGGACTAGCGGGAGGGCTTTCCTACAATGAGCAGTTCTTC. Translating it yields CASRRGLAGGLSYNEQFF.